The rows below give T cell receptor beta chains drawn from one sample of a study of vaccination and CD4 T cells after COVID-19. Their antigens are not known. TCRdb independently ran MiXCR on the PCR reads; one entry per CDR3 protein. The data hold 20,000 to 30,000 distinct CDR3 sequences, with roughly 60% observed a single time. The specimen was CD4+ T cells from blood, cultured in vitro. These receptors were collected from a human donor who had recovered from COVID-19. The CDR3 runs from the conserved cysteine through the conserved F or W. The D gene is left open where the match is weak. Rows may omit the clone size; those that give it use once, few, many or a size class.

d_call: -; v_call: TRBV6-4; clone_size: -; j_call: TRBJ2-5; cdr3_nt: TGTGCCAGCAGTGGGGATATGGCAGAGACCCAGTACTTC; cdr3_aa: CASSGDMAETQYF
d_call: -; v_call: TRBV10-2; clone_size: -; j_call: TRBJ1-2; cdr3_nt: TGCGCCAGCAGTGAGTCGGGAACCGGAGGGGGTGTCTCTGGCTACACCTTC; cdr3_aa: CASSESGTGGGVSGYTF
d_call: -; v_call: TRBV28; clone_size: -; j_call: TRBJ1-2; cdr3_nt: TGTGCCAGCAGTTTATCGGCAGGGACGATCTCACGCTACACCTTC; cdr3_aa: CASSLSAGTISRYTF
d_call: -; v_call: TRBV7-7; clone_size: -; j_call: TRBJ1-6; cdr3_nt: TGTGCTAGCAGCTGTTGTTATAGGGTAAGGGGTAATTCACCCCTCCACTTT; cdr3_aa: CASSCCYRVRGNSPLHF
d_call: -; v_call: TRBV6-5; clone_size: -; j_call: TRBJ1-5; cdr3_nt: TGTGCCAGCAGTTACTTAGGATCGGGACAGCCCCAGCATTTT; cdr3_aa: CASSYLGSGQPQHF
d_call: -; v_call: TRBV6-2/TRBV6-3; clone_size: -; j_call: TRBJ1-1; cdr3_nt: TGTGCCAGCTCTACAAGAGGGAGGGAAGCTTTCTTT; cdr3_aa: CASSTRGREAFF
d_call: -; v_call: TRBV6-5; clone_size: -; j_call: TRBJ1-6; cdr3_nt: TGTGCCAGCAGTTACGGCACAAGGGCCTATAATTCACCCCTCCACTTT; cdr3_aa: CASSYGTRAYNSPLHF
d_call: TRBD1; v_call: TRBV24-1; clone_size: few; j_call: TRBJ2-7; cdr3_nt: TGTGCCACCAGTGATTCCGGGACAGGGGCCTACGAGCAGTACTTC; cdr3_aa: CATSDSGTGAYEQYF
d_call: -; v_call: TRBV27; clone_size: few; j_call: TRBJ1-2; cdr3_nt: TGTGCCAGCAGTTTAAATTTCGGGGGCGGCTACACCTTC; cdr3_aa: CASSLNFGGGYTF
d_call: TRBD2; v_call: TRBV27; clone_size: -; j_call: TRBJ2-5; cdr3_nt: TGTGCCAGCAGTCGTCCCGGCGGGAGGGCCGGGACCCAGTACTTC; cdr3_aa: CASSRPGGRAGTQYF
d_call: -; v_call: TRBV6-1; clone_size: -; j_call: TRBJ1-6; cdr3_nt: TGTGCCAGCAGTCTAATATCGAGTGGGTCACCCCTCCACTTT; cdr3_aa: CASSLISSGSPLHF
d_call: TRBD1; v_call: TRBV7-2; clone_size: few; j_call: TRBJ1-2; cdr3_nt: TGTGCCAGCAGCTCGGGACAGGGCGACTATGGCTACACCTTC; cdr3_aa: CASSSGQGDYGYTF
d_call: TRBD2; v_call: TRBV28; clone_size: -; j_call: TRBJ2-3; cdr3_nt: TGTGCCAGCAGTATCTTTAGCGGGATGGCCCCAGATACGCAGTATTTT; cdr3_aa: CASSIFSGMAPDTQYF
d_call: -; v_call: TRBV7-6; clone_size: -; j_call: TRBJ2-5; cdr3_nt: TGTGCCAGCAGCTCTTCGACAGGGAGGGGGGAGACCCAGTACTTC; cdr3_aa: CASSSSTGRGETQYF
d_call: -; v_call: TRBV19; clone_size: -; j_call: TRBJ1-1; cdr3_nt: TGTGCCAGTAGTAGGACGGGGTCGATCCCTGAAGCTTTCTTT; cdr3_aa: CASSRTGSIPEAFF
d_call: TRBD1; v_call: TRBV20-1; clone_size: -; j_call: TRBJ1-5; cdr3_nt: TGCAGTGCCCAGAGGCCGGGACAGTTGTCCAATCAGCCCCAGCATTTT; cdr3_aa: CSAQRPGQLSNQPQHF
d_call: -; v_call: TRBV20-1; clone_size: few; j_call: TRBJ2-5; cdr3_nt: TGCAGTGCTCCCATAGGTCAAGAGACCCAGTACTTC; cdr3_aa: CSAPIGQETQYF
d_call: -; v_call: TRBV7-2; clone_size: -; j_call: TRBJ2-3; cdr3_nt: TGTGCCAGCAGCCCTCTTTGGGGTTCCACAGATACGCAGTATTTT; cdr3_aa: CASSPLWGSTDTQYF
d_call: -; v_call: TRBV11-2; clone_size: -; j_call: TRBJ2-2; cdr3_nt: TGTGCCAGCAGCTTAGTGGGGAGTGCCGGGGAGCTGTTTTTT; cdr3_aa: CASSLVGSAGELFF
d_call: TRBD1; v_call: TRBV20-1; clone_size: -; j_call: TRBJ1-5; cdr3_nt: TGCAGTGCCTTCACAGGGGGCGCGTATAGCAATCAGCCCCAGCATTTT; cdr3_aa: CSAFTGGAYSNQPQHF
d_call: TRBD2; v_call: TRBV15; clone_size: -; j_call: TRBJ2-5; cdr3_nt: TGTGCCACCAGCAGAGGAGCGGGAGGTGGGGGTTACAAAGAGACCCAGTACTTC; cdr3_aa: CATSRGAGGGGYKETQYF
d_call: -; v_call: TRBV20-1; clone_size: -; j_call: TRBJ2-3; cdr3_nt: TGCAGTGCTAGAGATTACCTCACGTCCTCGTGGTATACGCAGTATTTT; cdr3_aa: CSARDYLTSSWYTQYF
d_call: TRBD1; v_call: TRBV5-1; clone_size: -; j_call: TRBJ1-2; cdr3_nt: TGCGCCAGCAGTAGAGGGACAGGTGATGGCTACACCTTC; cdr3_aa: CASSRGTGDGYTF
d_call: -; v_call: TRBV20-1; clone_size: -; j_call: TRBJ1-5; cdr3_nt: TGCAGTGCTAGAGAAGTCCGGCAGGGTAATCAGCCCCAGCATTTT; cdr3_aa: CSAREVRQGNQPQHF
d_call: -; v_call: TRBV6-5; clone_size: -; j_call: TRBJ1-1; cdr3_nt: TGTGCCAGCAGTTCAAGGTCTACTGAAGCTTTCTTT; cdr3_aa: CASSSRSTEAFF
d_call: -; v_call: TRBV7-2; clone_size: -; j_call: TRBJ2-1; cdr3_nt: TGTGCCAGCAGGTCGGGACATAGGAGCTCCTACAATGAGCAGTTCTTC; cdr3_aa: CASRSGHRSSYNEQFF
d_call: -; v_call: TRBV20-1; clone_size: few; j_call: TRBJ2-1; cdr3_nt: TGCAGTGCTAGTGGGGACTCGGGAAGGTACAATGAGCAGTTCTTC; cdr3_aa: CSASGDSGRYNEQFF
d_call: TRBD2; v_call: TRBV25-1; clone_size: -; j_call: TRBJ2-1; cdr3_nt: TGTGCCAGCAGTGTGTTTTCCGGGAGGGAGAATGATGGTGAGCAGTTCTTC; cdr3_aa: CASSVFSGRENDGEQFF
d_call: TRBD2; v_call: TRBV19; clone_size: -; j_call: TRBJ2-1; cdr3_nt: TGTGCCAGTAGTAAAGCTAGCGGTTACTCCTACAATGAGCAGTTCTTC; cdr3_aa: CASSKASGYSYNEQFF
d_call: -; v_call: TRBV6-1; clone_size: few; j_call: TRBJ1-5; cdr3_nt: TGTGCCAGCAGCCTCGTTCCCCCCCGTGCAGGGAATAATCAGCCCCAGCATTTT; cdr3_aa: CASSLVPPRAGNNQPQHF
d_call: -; v_call: TRBV15; clone_size: few; j_call: TRBJ1-6; cdr3_nt: TGTGCCACCAGCAGAGATACCGGGTATAATTCACCCCTCCACTTT; cdr3_aa: CATSRDTGYNSPLHF
d_call: TRBD1; v_call: TRBV7-9; clone_size: -; j_call: TRBJ1-5; cdr3_nt: TGTGCCAGCAGCCCGGGACAGGGCGAATATAGCAATCAGCCCCAGCATTTT; cdr3_aa: CASSPGQGEYSNQPQHF
d_call: -; v_call: TRBV10-2; clone_size: -; j_call: TRBJ1-5; cdr3_nt: TGCGCCAGCAGTCGAGGGAGATCTCAGCCCCAGCACTTT; cdr3_aa: CASSRGRSQPQHF
d_call: -; v_call: TRBV5-1; clone_size: -; j_call: TRBJ1-1; cdr3_nt: TGCGCCAGCAGCTTTACGGTAGAGCTCACTGAAGCTTTCTTT; cdr3_aa: CASSFTVELTEAFF
d_call: TRBD1; v_call: TRBV6-1; clone_size: -; j_call: TRBJ1-1; cdr3_nt: TGTGCCAGCAGGAGGGGGGACAGGGGGCTTGACACTGAAGCTTTCTTT; cdr3_aa: CASRRGDRGLDTEAFF
d_call: TRBD1; v_call: TRBV20-1; clone_size: few; j_call: TRBJ1-2; cdr3_nt: TGCAGTGCCCAGGGGGCAGGGGATGATGGCTACACCTTC; cdr3_aa: CSAQGAGDDGYTF
d_call: TRBD1; v_call: TRBV29-1; clone_size: -; j_call: TRBJ1-2; cdr3_nt: TGCAGCGTCGCGGACAGGGCTCTTCCCAACTATGGCTACACCTTC; cdr3_aa: CSVADRALPNYGYTF
d_call: TRBD1; v_call: TRBV27; clone_size: -; j_call: TRBJ1-6; cdr3_nt: TGTGCCAGCAGTCCGCCCAGGGGGCATTCACCCCTCCACTTT; cdr3_aa: CASSPPRGHSPLHF
d_call: TRBD1; v_call: TRBV7-2; clone_size: -; j_call: TRBJ2-2; cdr3_nt: TGTGCCAGCAGCTTAGTGGCAGGGGGCGGCGGGGAGCTGTTTTTT; cdr3_aa: CASSLVAGGGGELFF
d_call: TRBD1; v_call: TRBV6-2/TRBV6-3; clone_size: few; j_call: TRBJ1-1; cdr3_nt: TGTGCCAGCAGAAGCTTGCAGGGGGCGGCTAGGGGGGCTGAAGCTTTCTTT; cdr3_aa: CASRSLQGAARGAEAFF
d_call: TRBD1; v_call: TRBV19; clone_size: once; j_call: TRBJ1-1; cdr3_nt: TGTGCCAGTAGTATGGGGAGACAGGGCTTAGCCACTGAAGCTTTCTTT; cdr3_aa: CASSMGRQGLATEAFF
d_call: TRBD1; v_call: TRBV15; clone_size: -; j_call: TRBJ1-5; cdr3_nt: TGTGCCACCAGCAGAGTGGGACAGGGCAATCAGCCCCAGCATTTT; cdr3_aa: CATSRVGQGNQPQHF
d_call: -; v_call: TRBV7-2; clone_size: once; j_call: TRBJ1-6; cdr3_nt: TGTGCCAGCAGCTTACAGGGGCGTAATTCACCCCTCCACTTT; cdr3_aa: CASSLQGRNSPLHF
d_call: -; v_call: TRBV20-1; clone_size: -; j_call: TRBJ2-2; cdr3_nt: TGCAGTGCTAGAGGTCAGAACACCGGGGAGCTGTTTTTT; cdr3_aa: CSARGQNTGELFF
d_call: -; v_call: TRBV27; clone_size: few; j_call: TRBJ1-3; cdr3_nt: TGTGCCAGCAGTTCAAACTCAGGGCTCCCTGGAAACACCATATATTTT; cdr3_aa: CASSSNSGLPGNTIYF
d_call: -; v_call: TRBV7-2; clone_size: -; j_call: TRBJ2-4; cdr3_nt: TGTGCCAGCAGCCCCGGACAGCTAGCCAAAAACATTCAGTACTTC; cdr3_aa: CASSPGQLAKNIQYF
d_call: -; v_call: TRBV6-2/TRBV6-3; clone_size: -; j_call: TRBJ1-2; cdr3_nt: TGTGCCAGCAGTTACTCGGGAGTTAACTATGGCTACACCTTC; cdr3_aa: CASSYSGVNYGYTF
d_call: -; v_call: TRBV2; clone_size: few; j_call: TRBJ1-5; cdr3_nt: TGTGCCAGCAGTTGGACAGTACCAAGCAATCAGCCCCAGCATTTT; cdr3_aa: CASSWTVPSNQPQHF
d_call: -; v_call: TRBV20-1; clone_size: -; j_call: TRBJ1-1; cdr3_nt: TGCAGTGCTAGAGACCCCGGGAGACCGAACACTGAAGCTTTCTTT; cdr3_aa: CSARDPGRPNTEAFF
d_call: TRBD1; v_call: TRBV6-4; clone_size: -; j_call: TRBJ1-2; cdr3_nt: TGTGCCATCCCAGGGACAGGGGGTCGCCGGGTGAACTATGGCTACACCTTC; cdr3_aa: CAIPGTGGRRVNYGYTF
d_call: -; v_call: TRBV12-3/TRBV12-4; clone_size: -; j_call: TRBJ1-6; cdr3_nt: TGTGCCAGCAGTTTAATAGGAGGTGTTGAGCCCCTCCACTTT; cdr3_aa: CASSLIGGVEPLHF
d_call: TRBD1; v_call: TRBV7-2; clone_size: few; j_call: TRBJ1-5; cdr3_nt: TGTGCCAGCAGCCCCCGGACAGGGGGCAATCAGCCCCAGCATTTT; cdr3_aa: CASSPRTGGNQPQHF
d_call: -; v_call: TRBV5-4; clone_size: few; j_call: TRBJ2-7; cdr3_nt: TGTGCCAGCAGCTTGGGCTTACTGGGTCTAGCCGCTTACGAGCAGTACTTC; cdr3_aa: CASSLGLLGLAAYEQYF